This entry concerns a single TCR beta chain. This clonotype was seen at least ten times. Its antigen remains undetermined. Per-base quality was not reported, and no clone a single base away is much larger than it. Library preparation used PCR. Sequencing was carried out with an Illumina HiSeq 2500. TCR library preparation used molecular barcoding, with unique molecular identifiers applied to normalize quantification of the TCRbeta repertoire. TCRdb took the public reads, trimmed them with fastp at Q25, ran MiXCR for clone calling and kept in-frame beta chains. A single entry per CDR3 protein holds the most common genes and DNA from its merged rows. Counted in this sample were under 300,000 distinct CDR3 sequences; more than 9% of them appeared once. The biggest ten clones account for 23% of the sample. The data originate from a study of T-cell reconstitution after alpha-beta-depleted transplantation in children (dated by TCRdb to the mid-2010s). With respect to the entire study: T-cell immune reconstitution after TCRalphabeta/CD19-depleted allogeneic hematopoietic cell transplantation in children was quantitatively tracked in the study by means of TCR repertoire profiling.

In the paper's terms, the treatment or condition label means: allogeneic hematopoietic cell transplantation with graft depleted of TCRalphabeta T cells and CD19 B cells. The transplant recipients were children given TCRalphabeta/CD19-depleted allogeneic hematopoietic cell grafts. The investigation overall reported the following: Over subsequent months, a decline in hyperexpanded clone frequencies was noted, and after one year, T-cell counts and TCRbeta diversity were mostly ascribed to newly produced T cells. About two months after transplant, the apparently early recovery of alphabetaT-cell counts reportedly depended on just several hundred clones that had expanded rapidly and came from non-depleted graft cells. In some patients, high TCRbeta diversity at day 60 was attributed to recipient T cells and intrathymic progenitors that had survived conditioning.

Taken from cysteine to phenylalanine, the CDR3 has 14 residues. The only DNA kept is the CDR3, 42 bases in frame from the first base. V is cut by 0 bases and J by 5 bases, and the space between the germline ends is 8 bases. From a lookup of the germline V gene, CDR1 and CDR2 are SGHRS and YFSETQ. The sample here was peripheral blood, taken 180 days after TCRalphabeta/CD19-depleted stem cell transplant. The rearranged chain carries TRBV5-1 and TRBJ2-2; no D gene call is confident. This TCR came from a male patient aged 2 to 9 who had a stem cell transplant for chronic granulomatous disease, so the T cells may come from the graft donor. The CDR3 region: CASSLALRTGELFF. The DNA is as follows: TGCGCCAGCAGCTTGGCCCTGAGGACCGGGGAGCTGTTTTTT.